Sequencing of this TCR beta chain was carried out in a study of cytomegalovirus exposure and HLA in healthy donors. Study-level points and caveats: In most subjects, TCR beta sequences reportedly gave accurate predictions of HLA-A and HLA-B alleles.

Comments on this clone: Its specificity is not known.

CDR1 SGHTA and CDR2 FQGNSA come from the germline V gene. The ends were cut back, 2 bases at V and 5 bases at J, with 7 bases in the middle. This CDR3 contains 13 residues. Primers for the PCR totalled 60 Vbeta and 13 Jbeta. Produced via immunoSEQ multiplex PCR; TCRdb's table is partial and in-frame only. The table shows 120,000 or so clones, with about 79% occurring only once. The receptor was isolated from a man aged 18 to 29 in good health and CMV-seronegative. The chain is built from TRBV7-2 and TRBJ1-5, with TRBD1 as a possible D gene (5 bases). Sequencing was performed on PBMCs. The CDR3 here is CASSLQGYQPQHF. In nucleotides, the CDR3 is TGTGCCAGCAGCTTACAGGGCTATCAGCCCCAGCATTTT.